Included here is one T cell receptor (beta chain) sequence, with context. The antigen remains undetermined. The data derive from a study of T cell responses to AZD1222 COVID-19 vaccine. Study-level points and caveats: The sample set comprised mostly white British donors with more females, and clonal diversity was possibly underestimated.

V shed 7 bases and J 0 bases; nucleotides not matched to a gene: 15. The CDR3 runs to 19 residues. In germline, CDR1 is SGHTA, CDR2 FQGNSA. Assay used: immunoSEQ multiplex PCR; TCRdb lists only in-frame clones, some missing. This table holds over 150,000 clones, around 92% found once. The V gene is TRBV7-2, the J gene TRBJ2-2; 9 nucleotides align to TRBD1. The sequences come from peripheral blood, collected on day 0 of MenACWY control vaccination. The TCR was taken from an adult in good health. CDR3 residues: CASIGSDRGLHANTGELFF. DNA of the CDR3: TGTGCCAGCATCGGGTCGGACAGGGGACTACATGCGAACACCGGGGAGCTGTTTTTT.